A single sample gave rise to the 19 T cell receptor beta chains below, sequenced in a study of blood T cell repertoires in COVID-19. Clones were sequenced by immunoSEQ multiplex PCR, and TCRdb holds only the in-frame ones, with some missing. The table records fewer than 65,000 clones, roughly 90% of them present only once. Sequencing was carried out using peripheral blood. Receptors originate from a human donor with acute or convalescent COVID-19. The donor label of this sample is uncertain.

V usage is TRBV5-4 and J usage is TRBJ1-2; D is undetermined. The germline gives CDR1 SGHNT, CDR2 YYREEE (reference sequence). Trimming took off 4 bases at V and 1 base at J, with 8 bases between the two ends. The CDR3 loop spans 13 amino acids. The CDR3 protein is CASSPTNNYGYTF. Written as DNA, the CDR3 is TGTGCCAGCAGCCCGACAAATAACTATGGCTACACCTTC.

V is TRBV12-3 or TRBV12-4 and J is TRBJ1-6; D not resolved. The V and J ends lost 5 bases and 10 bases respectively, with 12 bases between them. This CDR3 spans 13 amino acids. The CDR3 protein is CASSPAGGSPLHF. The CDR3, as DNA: TGTGCCAGCAGTCCCGCCGGAGGGTCACCCCTCCACTTT.

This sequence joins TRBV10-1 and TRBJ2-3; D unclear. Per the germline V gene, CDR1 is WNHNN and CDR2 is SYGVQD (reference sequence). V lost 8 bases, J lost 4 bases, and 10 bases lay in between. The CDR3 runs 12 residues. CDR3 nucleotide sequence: TGCGCCAGCGCCCGAACAGCAGATACGCAGTATTTT. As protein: CASARTADTQYF.

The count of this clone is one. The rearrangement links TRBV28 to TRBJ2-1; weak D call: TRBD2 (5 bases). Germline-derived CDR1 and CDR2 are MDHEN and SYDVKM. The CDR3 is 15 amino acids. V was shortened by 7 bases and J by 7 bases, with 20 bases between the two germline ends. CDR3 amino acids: CASTTAGDFWNEQFF. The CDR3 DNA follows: TGTGCCAGCACCACCGCCGGGGATTTTTGGAATGAGCAGTTCTTC.

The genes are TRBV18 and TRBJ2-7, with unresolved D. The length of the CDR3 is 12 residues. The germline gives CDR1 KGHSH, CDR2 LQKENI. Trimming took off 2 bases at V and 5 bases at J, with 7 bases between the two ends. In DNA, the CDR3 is TGTGCCAGCTCACCAGTCCTCGACGAGCAGTACTTC. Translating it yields CASSPVLDEQYF.

The CDR3 sequence: CASPEGDNEQFF. CDR3 coding DNA: TGTGCCAGCCCTGAGGGGGACAATGAGCAGTTCTTC. The chain carries TRBV2 and TRBJ2-1; TRBD1 might be the D (6 bases). From germline, CDR1 is SNHLY and CDR2 FYNNEI. The CDR3 spans 12 residues. Between the trimmed V and J ends, which lost 8 bases and 5 bases, there was a span of 10 bases.

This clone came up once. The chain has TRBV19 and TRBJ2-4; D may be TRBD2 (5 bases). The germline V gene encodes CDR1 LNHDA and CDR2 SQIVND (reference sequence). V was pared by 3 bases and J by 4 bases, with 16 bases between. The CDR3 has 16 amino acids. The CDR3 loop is CASSMGRVGNKNIQYF. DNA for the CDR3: TGTGCCAGTAGTATGGGTCGGGTCGGGAATAAAAACATTCAGTACTTC.

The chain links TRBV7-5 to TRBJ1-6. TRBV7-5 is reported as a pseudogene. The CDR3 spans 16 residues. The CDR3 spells CVRSCIRGAVNSPLHF. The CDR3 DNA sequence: TGTGTCAGAAGCTGCATTCGGGGGGCCGTTAATTCACCCCTCCACTTT.

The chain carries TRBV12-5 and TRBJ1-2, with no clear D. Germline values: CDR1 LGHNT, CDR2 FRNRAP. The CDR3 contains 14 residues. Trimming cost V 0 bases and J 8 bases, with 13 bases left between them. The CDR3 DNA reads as TGTGCTAGTGGTTTGGTACCCTCCCGTGGCGGCTACACCTTC. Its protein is CASGLVPSRGGYTF. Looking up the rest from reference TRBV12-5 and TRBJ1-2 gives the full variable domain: DARVTQTPRHKVTEMGQEVTMRCQPILGHNTVFWYRQTMMQGLELLAYFRNRAPLDDSGMPKDRFSAEMPDATLATLKIQPSEPRDSAVYFCASGLVPSRGGYTFGSGTRLTVV.

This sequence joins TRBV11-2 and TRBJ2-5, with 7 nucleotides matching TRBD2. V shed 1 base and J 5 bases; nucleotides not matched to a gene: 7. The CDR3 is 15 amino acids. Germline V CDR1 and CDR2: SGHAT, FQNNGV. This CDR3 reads CASSLAGGRAETQYF. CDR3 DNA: TGTGCCAGCAGCTTAGCCGGGGGGAGGGCGGAGACCCAGTACTTC.

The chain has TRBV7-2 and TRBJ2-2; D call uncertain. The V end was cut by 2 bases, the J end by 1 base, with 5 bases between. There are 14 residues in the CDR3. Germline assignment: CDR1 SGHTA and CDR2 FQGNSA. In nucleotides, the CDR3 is TGTGCCAGCAGCTTAATCCGGAACACCGGGGAGCTGTTTTTT. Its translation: CASSLIRNTGELFF.

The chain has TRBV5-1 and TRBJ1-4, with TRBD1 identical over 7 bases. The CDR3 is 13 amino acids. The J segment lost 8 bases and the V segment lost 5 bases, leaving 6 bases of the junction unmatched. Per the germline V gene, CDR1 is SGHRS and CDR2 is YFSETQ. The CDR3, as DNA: TGCGCCAGCAGAGACAGGGCAAACGAAAAACTGTTTTTT. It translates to CASRDRANEKLFF.

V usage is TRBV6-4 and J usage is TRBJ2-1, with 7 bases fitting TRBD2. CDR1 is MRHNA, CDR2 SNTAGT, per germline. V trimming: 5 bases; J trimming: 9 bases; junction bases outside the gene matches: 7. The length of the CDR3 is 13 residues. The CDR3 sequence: CASSLLARGEQFF. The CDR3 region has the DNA TGTGCCAGCAGTTTACTAGCGCGAGGTGAGCAGTTCTTC.

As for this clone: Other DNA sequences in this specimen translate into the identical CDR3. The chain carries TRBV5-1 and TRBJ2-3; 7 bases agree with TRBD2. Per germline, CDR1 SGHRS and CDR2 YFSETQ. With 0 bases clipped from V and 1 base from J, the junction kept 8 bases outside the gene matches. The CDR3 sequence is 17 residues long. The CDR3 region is CASSLVLGGRGTDTQYF. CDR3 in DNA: TGCGCCAGCAGCTTGGTCCTAGGCGGGAGAGGCACAGATACGCAGTATTTT.

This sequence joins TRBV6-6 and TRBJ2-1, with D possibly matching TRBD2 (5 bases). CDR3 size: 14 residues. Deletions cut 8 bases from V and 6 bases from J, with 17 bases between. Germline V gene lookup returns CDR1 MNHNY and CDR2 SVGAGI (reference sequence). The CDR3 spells CASSGYQLSNEQFF. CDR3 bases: TGTGCCAGCTCGGGATATCAGCTGTCCAATGAGCAGTTCTTC.

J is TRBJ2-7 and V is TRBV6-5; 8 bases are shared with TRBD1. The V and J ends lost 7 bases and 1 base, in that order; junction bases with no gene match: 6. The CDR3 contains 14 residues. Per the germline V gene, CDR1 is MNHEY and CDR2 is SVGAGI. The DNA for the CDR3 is TGTGCCAGCACTTTGGGACAGGAATCCTACGAGCAGTACTTC. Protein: CASTLGQESYEQYF.

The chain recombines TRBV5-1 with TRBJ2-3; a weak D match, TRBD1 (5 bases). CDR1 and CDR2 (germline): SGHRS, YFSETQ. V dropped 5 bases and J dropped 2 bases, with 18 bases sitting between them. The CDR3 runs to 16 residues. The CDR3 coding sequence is TGCGCCAGCAGTTTCCCGCAGGGCGTCAACACAGATACGCAGTATTTT. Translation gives CASSFPQGVNTDTQYF.

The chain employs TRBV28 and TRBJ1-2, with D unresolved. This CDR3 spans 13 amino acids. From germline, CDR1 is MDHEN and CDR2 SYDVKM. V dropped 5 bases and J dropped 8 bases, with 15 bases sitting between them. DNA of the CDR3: TGTGCCAGCAGTCTACCCCCGGGAGAGGGCTACACCTTC. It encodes CASSLPPGEGYTF.

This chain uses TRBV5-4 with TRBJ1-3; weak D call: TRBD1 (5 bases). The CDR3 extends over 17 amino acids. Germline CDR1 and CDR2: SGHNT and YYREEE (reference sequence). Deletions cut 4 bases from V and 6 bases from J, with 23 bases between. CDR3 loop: CASSRGGGAGRENTIYF. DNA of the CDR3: TGTGCCAGCAGCCGCGGGGGTGGAGCGGGGCGCGAAAACACCATATATTTT.